A selection of T cell receptor beta chains follows, all from one sample in a study of T cell changes during pregnancy in multiple sclerosis. Profiling relied on immunoSEQ multiplex PCR, and the TCRdb table lists in-frame clones only, not all of them. The sample has 42,000 or so clones, 90% to 95% seen once. The specimen comprised CD4+ T cells from peripheral blood mononuclear cells, sampled after pregnancy. These receptors came from a female donor with multiple sclerosis, enrolled in a pregnancy study. The CDR3 runs from the conserved cysteine through the conserved F or W. D genes are given only for firm matches. Size is stated for part of the rows, as once, few or many counts, or as a class when the clone is expanded.

once	.	TRBJ2-7	TRBV2	CASKGGSYEQYF	TGTGCCAGCAAGGGAGGATCCTACGAGCAGTACTTC
.	.	TRBJ1-2	TRBV7-9	CASSREIRLPYTF	TGTGCCAGCAGCCGGGAAATAAGATTACCTTACACCTTC
few	TRBD1	TRBJ1-6	TRBV6-4	CAITIWTGTNSPLHF	TGTGCCATTACGATTTGGACAGGCACTAATTCACCCCTCCACTTT
.	.	TRBJ1-5	TRBV15	CATSTGNNQPQHF	TGTGCCACGTCCACAGGAAACAATCAGCCCCAGCATTTT
.	.	TRBJ2-3	TRBV11-2	CASSSAGDTQYF	TGTGCCAGCAGCTCAGCAGGAGATACGCAGTATTTT
once	TRBD1	TRBJ1-4	TRBV6-5	CASSRQGGHEKLFF	TGTGCCAGCAGTCGACAGGGCGGCCACGAAAAACTGTTTTTT
.	TRBD1	TRBJ2-1	TRBV25-1	CASSEVGQGAYNEQFF	TGTGCCAGCAGTGAAGTTGGTCAGGGGGCGTACAATGAGCAGTTCTTC
.	TRBD1	TRBJ1-2	TRBV30	CAWNTGATPYGYTF	TGTGCCTGGAATACAGGGGCAACCCCCTATGGCTACACCTTC
.	TRBD2	TRBJ2-5	TRBV7-2	CASSLAGGQGETQYF	TGTGCCAGCAGCCTAGCGGGGGGGCAAGGAGAGACCCAGTACTTC
.	.	TRBJ1-2	TRBV5-4	CASSLAGGYTF	TGTGCCAGCAGCTTGGCGGGAGGCTACACCTTC
few	.	TRBJ1-1	TRBV27	CASSPTLRVGGTEAFF	TGTGCCAGCAGCCCCACCCTCAGGGTTGGGGGGACTGAAGCTTTCTTT
.	TRBD1	TRBJ1-3	TRBV5-1	CASSSVQGAGNTIYF	TGCGCCAGCAGTTCTGTACAGGGGGCCGGAAACACCATATATTTT
.	TRBD1	TRBJ1-2	TRBV5-1	CASNEGQNYGYTF	TGCGCCAGCAACGAGGGACAGAACTATGGCTACACCTTC
.	.	TRBJ1-2	TRBV14	CASSRGDWPNTF	TGTGCCAGCAGCCGCGGAGACTGGCCAAACACCTTC
.	.	TRBJ2-1	TRBV2	CASTGLNNEQFF	TGTGCCAGCACTGGACTAAACAATGAGCAGTTCTTC
few	TRBD2	TRBJ2-7	TRBV2	CASKTGGGSNEQYF	TGTGCCAGCAAAACAGGCGGGGGGTCGAATGAGCAGTACTTC
.	.	TRBJ2-1	TRBV9	CASSPRVGSSYNEQFF	TGTGCCAGCAGCCCGCGGGTGGGGAGCTCCTACAATGAGCAGTTCTTC
.	TRBD1	TRBJ2-7	TRBV7-8	CASSLIPGQTTYEQYF	TGTGCCAGCAGCTTAATTCCGGGACAGACTACCTACGAGCAGTACTTC
.	.	TRBJ2-1	TRBV9	CASSPPGVQSGNEQFF	TGTGCCAGCAGCCCCCCCGGGGTACAGTCTGGGAATGAGCAGTTCTTC
.	TRBD1	TRBJ2-1	TRBV7-9	CASSSSPRDRGMNEQFF	TGTGCCAGCAGCTCCTCACCCCGGGACAGGGGGATGAATGAGCAGTTCTTC
.	TRBD2	TRBJ2-1	TRBV29-1	CSGGGARNNEQFF	TGCAGCGGCGGGGGGGCAAGGAACAATGAGCAGTTCTTC
few	.	TRBJ1-1	TRBV5-4	CASSFSGVGNTEAFF	TGTGCCAGCAGCTTCTCGGGGGTTGGGAACACTGAAGCTTTCTTT
.	TRBD1	TRBJ1-4	TRBV5-1	CASSSLGTGLNNEKLFF	TGCGCCAGCAGCTCCCTCGGGACAGGGCTTAATAATGAAAAACTGTTTTTT
.	TRBD1	TRBJ2-2	TRBV28	CASSFGDRGRIGELFF	TGTGCCAGCAGTTTCGGGGACAGGGGGCGGATCGGGGAGCTGTTTTTT